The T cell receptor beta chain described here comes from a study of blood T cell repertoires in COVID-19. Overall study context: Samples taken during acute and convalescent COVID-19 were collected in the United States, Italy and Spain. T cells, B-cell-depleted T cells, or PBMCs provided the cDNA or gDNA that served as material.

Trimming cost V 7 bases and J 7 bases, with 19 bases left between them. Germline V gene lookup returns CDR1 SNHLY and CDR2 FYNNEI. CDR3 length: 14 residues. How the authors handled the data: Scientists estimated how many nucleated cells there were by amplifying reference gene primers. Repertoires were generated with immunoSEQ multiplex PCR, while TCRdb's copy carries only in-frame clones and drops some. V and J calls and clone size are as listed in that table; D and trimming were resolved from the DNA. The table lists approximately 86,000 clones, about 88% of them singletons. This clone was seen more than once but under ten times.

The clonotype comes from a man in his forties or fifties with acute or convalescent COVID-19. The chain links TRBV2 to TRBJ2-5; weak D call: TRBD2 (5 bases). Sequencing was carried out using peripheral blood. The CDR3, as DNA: TGTGCCAGCAAGTTAGCGTACGTAGAGAGGACCCAGTACTTC. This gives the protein CASKLAYVERTQYF.